A selection of T cell receptor beta chains follows, all from one sample in a study of blood T cell repertoires in COVID-19. Profiling relied on immunoSEQ multiplex PCR, and the TCRdb table lists in-frame clones only, not all of them. The sample contains around 100,000 clones, around four fifths of which appear only once. Sequenced input: peripheral blood. Receptors originate from a man aged 45-65 years with active or convalescent COVID-19. Each CDR3 is given with its conserved first and last residue. D genes are given only for firm matches. Size is stated for part of the rows, as once, few or many counts, or as a class when the clone is expanded.

D,V,size,J,CDR3,DNA
TRBD1,TRBV11-2,NA,TRBJ1-1,CASSRADRDEAFF,TGTGCCAGCAGCCGGGCGGACAGGGATGAGGCTTTCTTT
TRBD2,TRBV18,NA,TRBJ2-7,CASSPREGISYEQYF,TGTGCCAGCTCACCAAGGGAGGGTATATCCTACGAGCAGTACTTC
TRBD2,TRBV11-3,few,TRBJ2-1,CASSYDREGYNEQFF,TGTGCCAGCAGCTATGACCGGGAGGGATACAATGAGCAGTTCTTC
NA,TRBV5-5,NA,TRBJ2-7,CASSIADEQSLRGYF,TGTGCCAGCAGCATAGCAGACGAGCAGTCCCTCCGGGGGTACTTC
NA,TRBV5-1,NA,TRBJ2-5,CASSLVMNPGETQYF,TGCGCCAGCAGCTTGGTGATGAACCCCGGGGAGACCCAGTACTTC
NA,TRBV24-1,NA,TRBJ1-2,CAISTGRYYGYTF,TGTGCCATTTCGACAGGCCGCTACTATGGCTACACCTTC
NA,TRBV6-4,NA,TRBJ1-1,CASSRDLGVPEAFF,TGTGCCAGCAGCAGGGACTTAGGGGTTCCTGAAGCTTTCTTT
NA,TRBV6-1,NA,TRBJ1-2,CASSQGGRGNF,TGTGCCAGCAGTCAGGGAGGTCGCGGAAACTTC
NA,TRBV9,NA,TRBJ1-2,CASSTGTAGGYTF,TGTGCCAGCAGTACCGGGACGGCGGGGGGCTACACCTTC
TRBD2,TRBV19,NA,TRBJ2-2,CASGTTNTGELFF,TGTGCCAGCGGGACTACGAACACCGGGGAGCTGTTTTTT
NA,TRBV27,NA,TRBJ2-3,CASSFRGSDTQYF,TGTGCCAGCAGTTTCCGAGGATCAGATACGCAGTATTTT
NA,TRBV6-5,NA,TRBJ2-5,CASNREFQETQYF,TGTGCCAGCAACAGGGAATTTCAAGAGACCCAGTACTTC
NA,TRBV7-7,NA,TRBJ2-1,CASSLGGRGEQFF,TGTGCTAGCAGCTTAGGAGGGAGAGGGGAGCAGTTCTTC
NA,TRBV6-1,NA,TRBJ1-5,CASSERGASNQPQHF,TGTGCCAGCAGTGAGCGGGGGGCAAGCAATCAGCCCCAGCATTTT
NA,TRBV4-1,few,TRBJ2-7,CASSQASAGPPVYEQYF,TGCGCCAGCAGCCAAGCTTCGGCGGGACCGCCGGTTTACGAGCAGTACTTC
TRBD2,TRBV7-8,NA,TRBJ2-1,CASSLLSGTTFYNEQFF,TGTGCCAGCAGCTTACTGTCGGGGACTACCTTCTACAATGAGCAGTTCTTC
TRBD1,TRBV5-4,NA,TRBJ2-5,CASSIRTGSPPETQYF,TGTGCCAGCAGCATCCGGACAGGGTCCCCTCCAGAGACCCAGTACTTC
TRBD1,TRBV10-2,NA,TRBJ1-4,CASSPGGTTNEKLFF,TGCGCCAGCAGTCCAGGGGGTACAACTAATGAAAAACTGTTTTTT
NA,TRBV25-1,once,TRBJ2-7,CASSVPGLAYEQYF,TGTGCCAGCAGTGTCCCGGGACTCGCCTACGAGCAGTACTTC
TRBD1,TRBV18,NA,TRBJ2-7,CASSPQDRDSEQYF,TGTGCCAGCTCACCACAGGACAGGGACTCCGAGCAGTACTTC
TRBD1,TRBV10-3,NA,TRBJ1-1,CAISATMDREAFF,TGTGCCATCAGTGCCACAATGGACAGGGAAGCTTTCTTT
TRBD1,TRBV7-8,NA,TRBJ1-1,CASRRGLGTEAFF,TGTGCCAGCAGGAGGGGGCTGGGCACTGAAGCTTTCTTT
NA,TRBV7-9,NA,TRBJ2-5,CASSLIWAETRETQYF,TGTGCCAGCAGCTTAATTTGGGCGGAGACTAGAGAGACCCAGTACTTC
TRBD1,TRBV27,NA,TRBJ2-5,CASSLLGQGEETQYF,TGTGCCAGCAGTTTATTAGGACAGGGTGAAGAGACCCAGTACTTC
NA,TRBV3-1/TRBV3-2,few,TRBJ1-2,CASSQGRVGYTF,TGTGCCAGCAGCCAAGGCCGGGTCGGCTACACCTTC